This T cell receptor (beta chain) originates from a study of T cells in Graves' hyperthyroidism and ophthalmopathy. About the study: Blood was drawn when the patient was first diagnosed and still untreated.

This CDR3 is 13 amino acids long. Amplification of TCR beta CDR3 regions used RNA as the template. The HTBI set primed first-round TCR CDR3 RT-PCR. TCRdb reanalysed the multiplex PCR reads using MiXCR and keeps one entry per CDR3 protein. The sample has some 700,000 distinct CDR3 sequences; 15% to 20% are singletons. This clonotype showed up many times. One end of the junction is discordant with germline, which a read error may explain. Exclusions: uncontrolled infection, other autoimmune disease, pregnancy, lactation. Using approximately 10 ml of fresh peripheral blood, PBMCs were prepared. Sequencing was carried out using blood. V gene TRBV12-3 or TRBV12-4 combines with J gene TRBJ1-1; 7 bases match TRBD1. The clonotype originates from a man aged 50 to 60 with Graves' hyperthyroidism. The CDR3 DNA is TGTGCCAGTAGTTGGGACAGAGACACTGAAGCTTTCTTT. It specifies CASSWDRDTEAFF.